These 9 T cell receptor beta chains originate from one sample sequenced in a study of blood T cells in healthy people across ages. A second PCR, run for roughly 7 to 12 cycles, used a sample-barcoded 5' primer plus a J-beta primer mix. Using its own MiXCR run on the 5' RACE reads, TCRdb lists one record per CDR3 protein. The table lists a few hundred thousand distinct CDR3 sequences, around 27% of them singletons. The data were also submitted as part of a second study, on T cells of mothers and their children.

Sequenced input: blood. These receptors came from a boy aged 2 to 10 in good health.

This clonotype came up a few times. The gene calls are TRBV6-5 and TRBJ2-3, with TRBD1 identical over 11 bases. J lost 2 bases, V lost 5 bases, and 3 bases had no gene match. The CDR3 contains 15 residues. Germline CDR1 MNHEY, CDR2 SVGAGI. The CDR3 sequence is CASSGTGGPTDTQYF. In DNA form, the CDR3 reads TGTGCCAGCAGTGGGACAGGGGGGCCCACAGATACGCAGTATTTT.

As to this clonotype: This CDR3 is missing its conserved last phenylalanine or tryptophan, likely due to a read error. V gene TRBV20-1 combines with J gene TRBJ1-1; 7 bases line up with TRBD1. The germline V gene encodes CDR1 DFQATT and CDR2 SNEGSKA (reference sequence). The CDR3 consists of 10 residues. V shed 5 bases and J 11 bases; nucleotides not matched to a gene: 5. DNA for the CDR3: TGCAGTGCTGACGGACAGGTGGCTTTCCTT. Its protein is CSADGQVAFL.

For this clonotype: One junction end does not reproduce the germline sequence, and a read error may be involved. V is TRBV5-1 and J is TRBJ2-3, with unresolved D. The CDR3 sequence is 15 residues long. Germline loops: CDR1 SGHRS, CDR2 YFSETQ. In DNA, the CDR3 is TGCGCCAGCAGCTTGGCGGCCAGCTACACAGATACGCGGTATTTT. Protein: CASSLAASYTDTRYF.

The chain uses TRBV9 and TRBJ2-5; 10 nucleotides match TRBD2. The tail of the sequence fits TRBJ2-1 better, so the J call may be wrong. The CDR3 contains 14 residues. The germline CDR1 and CDR2 sequences are SGDLS and YYNGEE. Written as DNA, the CDR3 is TGTGCCAGCGGACCCGGGACTAGCGCCAATGAGCAGTTCTTC. This sequence encodes CASGPGTSANEQFF.

The rearrangement joins TRBV13 to TRBJ2-5, with D perhaps being TRBD1 or TRBD2 (5 bases each). In germline, CDR1 is PRHDT, CDR2 FYEKMQ (reference sequence). Trimming shortened V by 5 bases and J by 5 bases, and 21 bases separated the two germline ends. This CDR3 comprises 16 residues. Written as DNA, the CDR3 is TGTGCCAGCAGCATTACCGGGACCTCCCCAGGGGAGACCCAGTACTTC. As protein: CASSITGTSPGETQYF.

To note about this clonotype: Compared with germline, one end of the junction differs, possibly owing to a read error. The V and J genes are TRBV5-1 and TRBJ1-6; D remains ambiguous. The CDR3 runs to 15 residues. Germline CDR1 SGHRS, CDR2 YFSETQ. The CDR3 spells CANSLAQNYNSPLHF. In nucleotides, the CDR3 is TGCGCCAACAGCTTGGCACAGAATTATAATTCACCCCTCCACTTT.

This rearrangement joins TRBV11-2 to TRBJ2-1; D call uncertain. CDR3 length: 17 amino acids. CDR1 SGHAT and CDR2 FQNNGV come from the germline V gene. Trimming shortened V by 2 bases and J by 0 bases, and 14 bases separated the two germline ends. The CDR3 reads CASSLFIVRSSYNEQFF. The CDR3 nucleotides read TGTGCCAGCAGCTTATTCATTGTCAGGAGCTCCTACAATGAGCAGTTCTTC.

This clonotype was counted between two and nine times. The J gene is TRBJ1-5, the V gene TRBV21-1. TRBV21-1 is given as a pseudogene. The CDR3 spans 19 residues. This CDR3 is CASSNSSGFTDYSNQPQHF. CDR3 in DNA: TGTGCCAGCAGCAACTCTAGCGGTTTCACGGATTATAGCAATCAGCCCCAGCATTTT.

The CDR3 reads CASSPTVSKETQYF. The DNA for the CDR3 is TGCGCCAGCAGCCCGACAGTTTCCAAAGAGACCCAGTACTTC. The rearrangement uses TRBV10-2 and TRBJ2-7; weak D call: TRBD1 (5 bases). The J call is in doubt because the DNA end fits TRBJ2-5 better. The germline gives CDR1 WSHSY, CDR2 SAAADI. The length of the CDR3 is 14 residues.